A selection of T cell receptor beta chains follows, all from one sample in a study of T cell responses to AZD1222 COVID-19 vaccine. Some clones are missing from TCRdb's copy, which holds only in-frame ones; the method was immunoSEQ multiplex PCR. The sample comprises about 100,000 clones, about 89% of which are singletons, and roughly a sixth rests with the top ten. Sequencing used peripheral blood, obtained on day 0 of AZD1222 vaccination. These TCRs come from an adult in good health. CDR3s include the opening cysteine and the closing phenylalanine or tryptophan. The order of the fields is V gene, J gene, CDR3 protein.

>TRBV6-6|TRBJ1-1
CASSPDRDTEAFF
>TRBV4-1|TRBJ2-7
CASSQPTWPGEGHEQYF
>TRBV13|TRBJ2-7
CASVYKRGPGLVGEQYF
>TRBV5-4|TRBJ1-2
CASSLTQGAHGYTF
>TRBV9|TRBJ1-2
CASSVDSNYGYTF
>TRBV30|TRBJ2-7
CAWSAGSYEQYF
>TRBV5-8|TRBJ1-5
CASSLVEGGGNQPQHF
>TRBV27|TRBJ2-7
CASSFRLAGGEQYF
>TRBV28|TRBJ2-1
CASSSYNEQFF
>TRBV7-2|TRBJ2-5
CASSIVGAGGGETQYF
>TRBV19|TRBJ1-2
CASRDSFVNYGYTF
>TRBV4-1|TRBJ1-4
CASSQVGGGWEKLFF
>TRBV5-8|TRBJ1-5
CASSISRDSYSNQPQHF
>TRBV28|TRBJ2-7
CASSPFSEQYF
>TRBV5-1|TRBJ2-2
CASSRTGTNTGELFF
>TRBV27|TRBJ1-6
CASSSRVKGNNSPLHF
>TRBV7-9|TRBJ2-1
CASRSKQGSSYNEQFF
>TRBV6-5|TRBJ1-2
CASTAGSYGYTF
>TRBV16|TRBJ1-6
CASSPRDPRNSPLHF
>TRBV21-1|TRBJ2-5
CASSSCQLAGEETQYF
>TRBV6-5|TRBJ1-6
CATKEGQGMSPLHF
>TRBV5-1|TRBJ1-1
CASSFIGGVDTEAFF
>TRBV7-9|TRBJ1-2
CASSLGGSSPGYTF
>TRBV7-9|TRBJ2-1
CASSLEAGGSRNEQFF
>TRBV5-4|TRBJ2-3
CASSLMASDTQYF
>TRBV10-3|TRBJ2-7
CAISSPNRGGYEQYF
>TRBV9|TRBJ2-2
CASSVAGGNTGELFF
>TRBV19|TRBJ1-2
CASSIGAGGDGYTF
>TRBV30|TRBJ1-1
CAWISGANEAFF
>TRBV6-5|TRBJ2-2
CASSYLAGQNTGELFF
>TRBV30|TRBJ1-5
CAWTDGTPGGPQHF
>TRBV7-9|TRBJ2-2
CASRIGAGWNTGELFF
>TRBV9|TRBJ2-2
CASSVVELVWDTGELFF
>TRBV2|TRBJ2-3
CASSEGTTPRGADTQYF
>TRBV4-1|TRBJ2-7
CASSQGWGGVIRDEQYF
>TRBV7-9|TRBJ1-2
CARTDLRQNYGYTF
>TRBV12-3/TRBV12-4|TRBJ1-1
CASMTGVNTEAFF
>TRBV18|TRBJ2-7
CASSTGQSRSYEQYF
>TRBV7-9|TRBJ1-6
CASSLAGGDSPYSPLHF
>TRBV10-3|TRBJ1-5
CAIGPTDDQPQHF
>TRBV9|TRBJ2-2
CASSVAQGTGELFF
>TRBV7-2|TRBJ2-1
CASSPGGSGRREQFF
>TRBV6-2/TRBV6-3|TRBJ1-6
CASSPAPGTGFDSPLHF
>TRBV4-1|TRBJ1-3
CASSQDGRPGNTIYF
>TRBV7-3|TRBJ2-2
CASSPGTRAGELFF
>TRBV29-1|TRBJ2-5
CSVKGAGGKTQYF
>TRBV7-7|TRBJ2-1
CASSVGSGSWNEQFF
>TRBV29-1|TRBJ1-3
CSALWVIGNTIYF
>TRBV11-2|TRBJ2-2
CASILGNTGELFF
>TRBV28|TRBJ2-7
CASSSPYEQYF
>TRBV20-1|TRBJ1-4
CSAPDNEKLFF
>TRBV2|TRBJ2-1
CASSVLNEQFF
>TRBV4-1|TRBJ1-4
CASSQDGSGAEKLFF
>TRBV6-5|TRBJ1-2
CATTSPPGKLGGYTF
>TRBV20-1|TRBJ1-4
CSARTGLEDVF
>TRBV18|TRBJ1-4
CASSPPGQGFNEKLFF
>TRBV6-5|TRBJ1-1
CASTPSTGNTEAFF
>TRBV19|TRBJ1-4
CASSTGQYNEKLFF
>TRBV12-5|TRBJ1-2
CASGLTGGVGYTF